These 30 T cell receptor beta chains originate from one sample sequenced in a study of PD-L1 blockade in urothelial cancer. Libraries were prepared by immunoSEQ multiplex PCR; TCRdb keeps only in-frame clonotypes and omits some of them. The repertoire has tens of thousands of clones, about 86% of them found once; the top ten carry 2.5% to 3.5%. The sample here was PBMCs, taken around atezolizumab (anti-PD-L1) treatment. The receptors originated from a man aged 50-60 years with urothelial cancer.

This chain uses TRBV15 with TRBJ2-1; D uncertain. The germline CDR1 and CDR2 sequences are LNHNV and YYDKDF (reference sequence). V shed 1 base and J shed 8 bases, with 12 bases lying between them. The length of the CDR3 is 14 residues. The DNA for the CDR3 is TGTGCCACCAGCAGAGGCGGCGCAGCCTATGAGCAGTTCTTC. It codes for CATSRGGAAYEQFF.

This rearrangement joins TRBV7-9 to TRBJ2-7, with 11 nucleotides matching TRBD2. Germline V lookup: CDR1 SEHNR, CDR2 FQNEAQ (reference sequence). V lost 5 bases, J lost 5 bases, and 8 bases stayed unmatched. This CDR3 comprises 15 residues. CDR3: CASSQGLAVTNEQYF. The CDR3 region has the DNA TGTGCCAGCAGCCAGGGACTAGCGGTGACGAACGAGCAGTACTTC.

This clone came up a few times. The chain links TRBV5-1 to TRBJ2-2; 13 nucleotides align to TRBD2. Germline CDR1 reads SGHRS; CDR2 reads YFSETQ. V shed 2 bases and J 4 bases; nucleotides not matched to a gene: 5. This CDR3 region has 17 residues. The CDR3 is CASSFGLAGVGTGELFF. The CDR3 bases are TGCGCCAGCAGCTTCGGACTAGCGGGAGTGGGCACCGGGGAGCTGTTTTTT.

The V call is TRBV6-5, the J call TRBJ1-4, with D unresolved. Germline V gene sequence: CDR1 MNHEY, CDR2 SVGAGI. V was clipped by 4 bases and J by 3 bases, with 9 bases between them. This CDR3 region has 14 residues. CDR3 sequence: CASSLLGANEKLFF. In nucleotides, the CDR3 is TGTGCCAGCAGTTTGCTGGGAGCTAATGAAAAACTGTTTTTT.

The V gene is TRBV5-1, the J gene TRBJ1-1, with a possible D match to TRBD1 (5 bases). This CDR3 has 15 residues. The V and J ends lost 0 bases and 1 base respectively, with 10 bases between them. CDR1 is SGHRS and CDR2 is YFSETQ in the germline V gene. CDR3 residues: CASSLGDLPNTEAFF. CDR3 nucleotide sequence: TGCGCCAGCAGCTTGGGGGACTTGCCGAACACTGAAGCTTTCTTT. Based on the CDR3 plus reference TRBV5-1 and TRBJ1-1, the full variable domain is KAGVTQTPRYLIKTRGQQVTLSCSPISGHRSVSWYQQTPGQGLQFLFEYFSETQRNKGNFPGRFSGRQFSNSRSEMNVSTLELGDSALYLCASSLGDLPNTEAFFGQGTRLTVV.

This rearrangement joins TRBV21-1 to TRBJ2-7; the D segment call TRBD2 is taken from the table without a DNA check. TRBV21-1 is a known pseudogene. The CDR3 loop spans 14 amino acids. The CDR3 reads CASPGSGSPYEQYF. For the CDR3, the DNA is TGTGCCAGCCCAGGGAGCGGGAGTCCGTACGAGCAGTACTTC.

The chain employs TRBV27 and TRBJ1-1; D call uncertain. Germline CDR1 and CDR2: MNHEY and SMNVEV (reference sequence). The CDR3 contains 12 residues. V lost 2 bases to trimming and J lost 11 bases, with 12 bases between them. The CDR3 sequence is CASSLAGKIAFF. CDR3 nucleotide sequence: TGTGCCAGCAGTTTAGCAGGAAAGATTGCTTTCTTT.

The rearrangement uses TRBV19 and TRBJ2-2, with TRBD1 matching over 9 bases. J lost 0 bases, V lost 10 bases, and 3 bases had no gene match. In germline, CDR1 is LNHDA, CDR2 SQIVND (reference sequence). The CDR3 totals 14 residues. The CDR3 sequence: CATRQGANTGELFF. The CDR3 DNA reads TGTGCCACTCGACAGGGGGCGAACACCGGGGAGCTGTTTTTT.

This chain uses TRBV25-1 with TRBJ2-3; TRBD1 might be the D (5 bases). The length of the CDR3 is 11 residues. Germline V gives CDR1 MGHDK, CDR2 SYGVNS. Trimming left V 5 bases short and J 10 bases short, with 10 bases between. The CDR3 DNA reads as TGTGCCAGCAGTCTCCAGGGTGCGCAGTATTTT. Its protein product is CASSLQGAQYF.

This clone was seen only once. This chain links TRBV5-4 with TRBJ2-1, with 12 bases identical to TRBD2. J was trimmed by 8 bases and V by 0 bases; bases with no gene match: 3. The CDR3 is 15 amino acids. Germline assignment: CDR1 SGHNT and CDR2 YYREEE (reference sequence). The CDR3 is CASSLESSGRDEQFF. The CDR3 DNA reads TGTGCCAGCAGCTTGGAGTCTAGCGGGAGGGATGAGCAGTTCTTC.

This rearrangement joins TRBV28 to TRBJ2-1; 13 nucleotides line up with TRBD2. V shed 8 bases, J shed 4 bases, and the junction held 2 bases outside the gene matches. The CDR3 consists of 14 residues. Germline V gene sequence: CDR1 MDHEN, CDR2 SYDVKM. This CDR3 is CASRTSGRYNEQFF. The CDR3 DNA follows: TGTGCCAGCCGGACTAGCGGGAGATACAATGAGCAGTTCTTC.

This chain connects TRBV18 to TRBJ2-1; no clear D. This CDR3 is built from 13 residues. Germline assignment: CDR1 KGHSH and CDR2 LQKENI. V was shortened by 3 bases and J by 9 bases, with 12 bases between the two germline ends. In nucleotides, the CDR3 is TGTGCCAGCTCACCGACAAGCTATCTTGAGCAGTTCTTC. Translation: CASSPTSYLEQFF.

The chain links TRBV27 to TRBJ2-5, with 10 bases lining up with TRBD1. Germline V lookup: CDR1 MNHEY, CDR2 SMNVEV (reference sequence). The CDR3 has 14 amino acids. After removal of 6 bases from V and 1 base from J, the junction contained 2 bases not matched to a gene. The CDR3 DNA sequence: TGTGCCAGCAGGGGACAGGGGCGCCAAGAGACCCAGTACTTC. Its translation is CASRGQGRQETQYF.

This clone has more than one count but fewer than ten. This chain links TRBV7-9 with TRBJ1-1; no firm D call. V lost 5 bases, J lost 4 bases, and 8 bases lay in between. The germline CDR1 and CDR2 sequences are SEHNR and FQNEAQ (reference sequence). The CDR3 runs to 12 residues. The CDR3 nucleotides read TGTGCCAGCAGCCCAGGTCCCACTGAAGCTTTCTTT. Translated, it gives CASSPGPTEAFF.

V is TRBV5-1 and J is TRBJ1-5; tentative D call: TRBD1 (5 bases). Germline CDR1 and CDR2: SGHRS and YFSETQ. This CDR3 region has 14 residues. V gave up 3 bases and J gave up 0 bases, with 7 bases separating them. As DNA, the CDR3 is TGCGCCAGCAGCTCAGGGCCTAGCAATCAGCCCCAGCATTTT. It specifies CASSSGPSNQPQHF.

The gene calls are TRBV6-6 and TRBJ1-6, with TRBD1 matching over 10 bases. CDR1 is MNHNY and CDR2 is SVGAGI in the germline V gene (reference sequence). The CDR3 is 14 residues long. The junction had 8 bases not matched to a gene; V was cut back by 11 bases and J by 7 bases. CDR3 DNA: TGTGCCGGGAGACAGGGGGCAGTGAATTCACCCCTCCACTTT. Translated: CAGRQGAVNSPLHF.

V is TRBV29-1 and J is TRBJ2-3; 11 bases map to TRBD2. Germline V lookup: CDR1 SQVTM, CDR2 ANQGSEA. Losses at the gene ends were 1 base for V and 10 bases for J; bases not matched to a gene: 1. CDR3 length: 12 amino acids. CDR3 region: CSVEGLAGSQYF. CDR3 bases: TGCAGCGTTGAAGGACTAGCGGGATCGCAGTATTTT.

This clone was picked up one time. The chain combines TRBV7-3 with TRBJ2-1; 7 bases align to TRBD2. Looked up from germline, CDR1 is SGHTA and CDR2 is FQGTGA. The trim removed 4 bases at V and 2 bases at J, leaving 5 bases unmatched. The CDR3 is 15 residues long. The CDR3 protein is CASSSTSETYNEQFF. The DNA of the CDR3 is TGTGCCAGCAGCTCAACTAGCGAAACCTACAATGAGCAGTTCTTC.

The rearrangement links TRBV4-1 to TRBJ1-2; the match to TRBD1 covers 7 bases. Germline lookup yields CDR1 MGHRA and CDR2 YSYEKL. Trimming cost V 1 base and J 1 base; bases outside gene matches: 6. The CDR3 totals 16 residues. CDR3 DNA sequence: TGCGCCAGCAGCCAAGGAGGGACAGCACGTAACTATGGCTACACCTTC. Encoded protein: CASSQGGTARNYGYTF.

The chain is built from TRBV7-8 and TRBJ1-5; D not resolved. Looked up from germline, CDR1 is SGHVS and CDR2 is FQNEAQ. The CDR3 is 12 residues long. V was shortened by 5 bases and J by 4 bases, with 6 bases between the two germline ends. DNA of the CDR3: TGTGCCAGCAGCCATAGAAATCAGCCCCAGCATTTT. This codes for CASSHRNQPQHF.

This clone was detected only a few times. The rearrangement uses TRBV28 and TRBJ2-7; D is undetermined. The V end lost 4 bases, the J end lost 6 bases, and 16 bases lay between the germline ends. The CDR3 consists of 14 residues. Germline CDR1 and CDR2: MDHEN and SYDVKM. In nucleotides, the CDR3 is TGTGCCAGCAGTTACTCGACTGGCCTAGGCGAGCAGTACTTC. Protein: CASSYSTGLGEQYF.

V is TRBV7-9 and J is TRBJ2-2; a weak D match, TRBD2 (6 bases). Germline V gives CDR1 SEHNR, CDR2 FQNEAQ (reference sequence). Trimming pared 3 bases from V and 4 bases from J, leaving 12 bases between. The CDR3 has 15 residues. CDR3 bases: TGTGCCAGCAGCTTCTCTAGCGAGACCACCGGGGAGCTGTTTTTT. Its translation: CASSFSSETTGELFF. The entire variable domain, with the rest obtained from reference TRBV7-9 and TRBJ2-2, is as follows: DTGVSQNPRHKITKRGQNVTFRCDPISEHNRLYWYRQTLGQGPEFLTYFQNEAQLEKSRLLSDRFSAERPKGSFSTLEIQRTEQGDSAMYLCASSFSSETTGELFFGEGSRLTVL.

V usage is TRBV4-1 and J usage is TRBJ2-3; 10 nucleotides align to TRBD2. Germline-derived CDR1 and CDR2 are MGHRA and YSYEKL. This CDR3 is built from 15 residues. V lost 4 bases and J lost 2; bases outside the gene matches: 3. The DNA for the CDR3 is TGCGCCAGCAGCCTACTAGCGGGGACCACAGATACGCAGTATTTT. It specifies CASSLLAGTTDTQYF.

V usage is TRBV11-2 and J usage is TRBJ2-7, with D maybe TRBD1 (5 bases). Trimming took 5 bases from V and 6 from J, leaving 17 bases between them. This CDR3 spans 14 amino acids. Germline V gives CDR1 SGHAT, CDR2 FQNNGV. Written as DNA, the CDR3 is TGTGCCAGCAGCACGCCCTTTTCAGGGTCCGAGCAGTACTTC. It is translated as CASSTPFSGSEQYF. Full variable domain (rest looked up from reference TRBV11-2 and TRBJ2-7): EAGVAQSPRYKIIEKRQSVAFWCNPISGHATLYWYQQILGQGPKLLIQFQNNGVVDDSQLPKDRFSAERLKGVDSTLKIQPAKLEDSAVYLCASSTPFSGSEQYFGPGTRLTVT.

V gene TRBV18 combines with J gene TRBJ1-2, with 7 bases matching TRBD1. This CDR3 comprises 14 residues. Trimming took 3 bases from V and 7 from J; bases not matched to a gene: 8. Per germline, CDR1 KGHSH and CDR2 LQKENI. The CDR3 DNA reads TGTGCCAGCTCACCTCAGACAGGGCCTCCTGGCTACACCTTC. It specifies CASSPQTGPPGYTF.

The chain uses TRBV11-2 and TRBJ2-1, with a tentative D call TRBD2 (6 bases). Trimming shortened V by 4 bases and J by 3 bases, and 13 bases separated the two germline ends. This CDR3 spans 15 amino acids. Germline V gene lookup returns CDR1 SGHAT and CDR2 FQNNGV. The DNA of the CDR3 is TGTGCCAGCAGCTCCCCGGGGGTATACTACAATGAGCAGTTCTTC. Residues: CASSSPGVYYNEQFF.

This clone has just one count. V is TRBV7-9 and J is TRBJ2-2; D is ambiguous. V lost 3 bases to trimming and J lost 3 bases, with 14 bases between them. CDR1 and CDR2 from the germline V gene are SEHNR and FQNEAQ (reference sequence). The CDR3 has 16 residues. The CDR3: CASSFLPPRDTGELFF. The CDR3 DNA reads TGTGCCAGCAGCTTCTTACCCCCCCGAGACACCGGGGAGCTGTTTTTT.

This clone came up once. The chain carries TRBV7-9 and TRBJ1-1; 9 positions agree with TRBD1. CDR1 SEHNR and CDR2 FQNEAQ come from the germline V gene (reference sequence). V trimming: 4 bases; J trimming: 3 bases; junction bases outside the gene matches: 3. The length of the CDR3 is 14 residues. The CDR3 coding sequence is TGTGCCAGCAGCTCGACAGGGGGTTACACTGAAGCTTTCTTT. Protein product: CASSSTGGYTEAFF.

This chain joins TRBV19 and TRBJ2-7, with 10 bases fitting TRBD2. V lost 5 bases and J lost 1; bases outside the gene matches: 2. CDR1 and CDR2 from the germline V gene are LNHDA and SQIVND (reference sequence). The CDR3 totals 14 residues. CDR3 sequence: CASSWTSGSYEQYF. The CDR3 DNA reads as TGTGCCAGTAGTTGGACTAGCGGATCCTACGAGCAGTACTTC. The full variable domain, rest sourced from reference TRBV19 and TRBJ2-7, is DGGITQSPKYLFRKEGQNVTLSCEQNLNHDAMYWYRQDPGQGLRLIYYSQIVNDFQKGDIAEGYSVSREKKESFPLTVTSAQKNPTAFYLCASSWTSGSYEQYFGPGTRLTVT.

The chain couples TRBV25-1 to TRBJ2-5, with 7 positions matching TRBD1. Trimming cost V 2 bases and J 2 bases; bases outside gene matches: 5. The V gene's germline CDR1 is MGHDK and CDR2 SYGVNS. The CDR3 is 15 residues long. The CDR3 nucleotides read TGTGCCAGCAGTGAACCCACGACAGGGCAAGAGACCCAGTACTTC. Translation gives CASSEPTTGQETQYF.